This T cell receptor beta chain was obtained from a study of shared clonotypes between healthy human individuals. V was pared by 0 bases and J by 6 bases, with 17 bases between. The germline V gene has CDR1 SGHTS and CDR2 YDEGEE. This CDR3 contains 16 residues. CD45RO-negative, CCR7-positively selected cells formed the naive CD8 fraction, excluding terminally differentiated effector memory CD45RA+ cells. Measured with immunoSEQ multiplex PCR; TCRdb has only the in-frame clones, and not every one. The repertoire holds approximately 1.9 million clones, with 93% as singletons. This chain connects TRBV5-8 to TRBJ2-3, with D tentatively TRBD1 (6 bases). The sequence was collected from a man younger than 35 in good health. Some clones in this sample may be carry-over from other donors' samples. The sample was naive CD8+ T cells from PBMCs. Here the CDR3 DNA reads TGTGCCAGCAGCTTGGGGACAGAAAATCGTGCGGATACGCAGTATTTT. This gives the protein CASSLGTENRADTQYF.